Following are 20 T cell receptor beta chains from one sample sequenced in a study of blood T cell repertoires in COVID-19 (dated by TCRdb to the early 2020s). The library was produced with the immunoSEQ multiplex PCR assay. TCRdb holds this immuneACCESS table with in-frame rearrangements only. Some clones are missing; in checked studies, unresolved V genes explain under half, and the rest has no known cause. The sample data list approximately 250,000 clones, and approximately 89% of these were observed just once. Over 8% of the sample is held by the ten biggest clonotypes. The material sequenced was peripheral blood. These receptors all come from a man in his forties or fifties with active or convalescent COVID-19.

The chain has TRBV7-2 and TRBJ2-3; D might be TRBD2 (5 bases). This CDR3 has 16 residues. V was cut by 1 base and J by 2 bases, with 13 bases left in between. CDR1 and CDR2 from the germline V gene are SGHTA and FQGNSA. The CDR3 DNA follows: TGTGCCAGCAGCTTAGATAGTAGCGCGCCCACAGATACGCAGTATTTT. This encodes CASSLDSSAPTDTQYF.

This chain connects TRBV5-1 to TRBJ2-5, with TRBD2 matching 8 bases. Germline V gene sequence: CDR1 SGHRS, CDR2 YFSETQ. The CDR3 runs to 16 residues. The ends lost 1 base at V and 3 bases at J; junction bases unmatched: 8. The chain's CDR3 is CASSLSLAGGKETQYF. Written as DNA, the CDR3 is TGCGCCAGCAGCTTGTCTCTAGCGGGCGGTAAAGAGACCCAGTACTTC.

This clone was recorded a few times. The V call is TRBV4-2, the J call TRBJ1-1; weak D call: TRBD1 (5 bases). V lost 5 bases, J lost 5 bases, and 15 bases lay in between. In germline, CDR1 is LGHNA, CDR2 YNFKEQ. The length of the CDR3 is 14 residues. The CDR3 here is CASSTSSGRTEAFF. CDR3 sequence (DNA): TGTGCCAGCAGCACAAGCTCAGGGAGGACTGAAGCTTTCTTT.

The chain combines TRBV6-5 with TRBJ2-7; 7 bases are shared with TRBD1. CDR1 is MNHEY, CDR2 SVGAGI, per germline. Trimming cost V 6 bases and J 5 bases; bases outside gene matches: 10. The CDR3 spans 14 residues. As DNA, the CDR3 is TGTGCCAGCAGGATGAGGGGGCGCGACCACGAGCAGTACTTC. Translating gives CASRMRGRDHEQYF.

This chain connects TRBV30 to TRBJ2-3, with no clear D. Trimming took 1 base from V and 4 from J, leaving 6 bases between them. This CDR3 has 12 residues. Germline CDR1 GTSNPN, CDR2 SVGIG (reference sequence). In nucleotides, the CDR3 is TGTGCCTGGAGTGGAGAGGCAGATACGCAGTATTTT. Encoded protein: CAWSGEADTQYF.

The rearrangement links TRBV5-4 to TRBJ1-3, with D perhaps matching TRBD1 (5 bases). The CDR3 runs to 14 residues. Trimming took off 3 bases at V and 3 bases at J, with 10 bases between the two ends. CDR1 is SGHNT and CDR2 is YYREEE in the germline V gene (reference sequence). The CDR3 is CASSSPGVGNTIYF. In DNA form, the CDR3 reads TGTGCCAGCAGCTCCCCGGGGGTTGGAAACACCATATATTTT.

CDR3 amino acids: CASSLSRQRNTEAFF. CDR3 sequence (DNA): TGTGCCAGCAGCTTATCGAGGCAGAGGAACACTGAAGCTTTCTTT. The rearrangement uses TRBV7-9 and TRBJ1-1; D ambiguous. This CDR3 has 15 residues. CDR1 is SEHNR and CDR2 is FQNEAQ in the germline V gene (reference sequence). Trimming shortened V by 2 bases and J by 1 base, and 11 bases separated the two germline ends. The full variable domain, in which reference TRBV7-9 and TRBJ1-1 provide the parts outside the CDR3, is DTGVSQNPRHKITKRGQNVTFRCDPISEHNRLYWYRQTLGQGPEFLTYFQNEAQLEKSRLLSDRFSAERPKGSFSTLEIQRTEQGDSAMYLCASSLSRQRNTEAFFGQGTRLTVV.

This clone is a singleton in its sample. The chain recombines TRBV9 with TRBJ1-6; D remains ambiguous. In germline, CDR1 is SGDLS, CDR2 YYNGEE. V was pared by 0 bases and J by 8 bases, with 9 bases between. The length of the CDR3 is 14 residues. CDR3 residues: CASSVDSRDSPLHF. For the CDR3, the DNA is TGTGCCAGCAGCGTAGATTCCCGGGATTCACCCCTCCACTTT. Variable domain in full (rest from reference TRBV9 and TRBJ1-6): DSGVTQTPKHLITATGQRVTLRCSPRSGDLSVYWYQQSLDQGLQFLIQYYNGEERAKGNILERFSAQQFPDLHSELNLSSLELGDSALYFCASSVDSRDSPLHFGNGTRLTVT.

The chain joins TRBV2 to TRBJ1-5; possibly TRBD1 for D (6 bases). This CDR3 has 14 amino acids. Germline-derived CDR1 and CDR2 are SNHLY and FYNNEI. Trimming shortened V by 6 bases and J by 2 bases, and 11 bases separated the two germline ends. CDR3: CASRRQAGNQPQHF. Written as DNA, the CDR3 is TGTGCCAGCAGGCGACAGGCCGGCAATCAGCCCCAGCATTTT.

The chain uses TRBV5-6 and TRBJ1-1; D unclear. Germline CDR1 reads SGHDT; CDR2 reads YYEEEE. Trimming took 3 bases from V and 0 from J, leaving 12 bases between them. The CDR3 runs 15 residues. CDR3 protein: CASSSRAGMNTEAFF. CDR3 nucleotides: TGTGCCAGCAGCTCGCGGGCGGGAATGAACACTGAAGCTTTCTTT.

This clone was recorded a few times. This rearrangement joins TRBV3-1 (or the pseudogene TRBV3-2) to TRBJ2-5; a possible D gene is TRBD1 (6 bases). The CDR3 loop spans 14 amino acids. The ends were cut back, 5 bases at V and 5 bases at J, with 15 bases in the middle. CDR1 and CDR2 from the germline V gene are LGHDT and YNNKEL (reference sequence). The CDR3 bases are TGTGCCAGCAGCTTACAGGGCCCGCCGGAGACCCAGTACTTC. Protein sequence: CASSLQGPPETQYF.

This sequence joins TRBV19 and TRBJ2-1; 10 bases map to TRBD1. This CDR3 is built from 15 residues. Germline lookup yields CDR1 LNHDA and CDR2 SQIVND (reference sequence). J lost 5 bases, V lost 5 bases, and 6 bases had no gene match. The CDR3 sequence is CASSARDRGDNEQFF. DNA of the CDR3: TGTGCCAGTAGTGCCCGGGACAGGGGCGACAATGAGCAGTTCTTC.

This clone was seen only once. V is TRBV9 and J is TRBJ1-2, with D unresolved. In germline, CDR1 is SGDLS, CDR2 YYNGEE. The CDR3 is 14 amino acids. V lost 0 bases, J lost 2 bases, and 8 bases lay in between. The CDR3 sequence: CASSVDTQNYGYTF. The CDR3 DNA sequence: TGTGCCAGCAGCGTAGACACCCAAAACTATGGCTACACCTTC.

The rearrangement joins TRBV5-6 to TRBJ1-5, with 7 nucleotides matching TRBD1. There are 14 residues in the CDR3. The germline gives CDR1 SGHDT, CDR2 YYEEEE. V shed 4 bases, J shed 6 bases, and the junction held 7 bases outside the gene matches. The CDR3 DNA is TGTGCCAGCAGCCAGAACAGGGGTCCTCAGCCCCAGCATTTT. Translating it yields CASSQNRGPQPQHF.

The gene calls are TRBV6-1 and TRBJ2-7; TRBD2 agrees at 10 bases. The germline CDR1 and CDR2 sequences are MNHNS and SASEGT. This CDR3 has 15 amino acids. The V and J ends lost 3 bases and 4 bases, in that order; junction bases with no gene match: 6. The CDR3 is CASSDGVAGGYEQYF. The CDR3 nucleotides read TGTGCCAGCAGTGATGGGGTAGCGGGAGGTTACGAGCAGTACTTC.

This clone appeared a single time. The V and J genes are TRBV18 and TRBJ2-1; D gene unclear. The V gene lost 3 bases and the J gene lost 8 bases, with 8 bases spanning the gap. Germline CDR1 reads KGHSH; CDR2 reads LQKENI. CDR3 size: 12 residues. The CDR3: CASSPGPYEQFF. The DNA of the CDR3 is TGTGCCAGCTCACCCGGTCCCTATGAGCAGTTCTTC.

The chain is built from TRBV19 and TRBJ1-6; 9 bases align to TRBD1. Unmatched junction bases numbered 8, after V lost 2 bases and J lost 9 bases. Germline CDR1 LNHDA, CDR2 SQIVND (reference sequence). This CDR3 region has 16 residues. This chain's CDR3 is CASSIHRDRDGSPLHF. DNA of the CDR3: TGTGCCAGTAGTATACACCGGGACAGGGATGGTTCACCCCTCCACTTT.

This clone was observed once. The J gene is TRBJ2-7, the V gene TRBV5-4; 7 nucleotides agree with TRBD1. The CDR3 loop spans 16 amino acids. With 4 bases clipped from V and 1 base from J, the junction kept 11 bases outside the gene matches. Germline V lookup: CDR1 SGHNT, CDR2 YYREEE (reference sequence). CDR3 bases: TGTGCCAGCAGCCACGCAGGGGACAGAGATTCCTACGAGCAGTACTTC. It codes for CASSHAGDRDSYEQYF.

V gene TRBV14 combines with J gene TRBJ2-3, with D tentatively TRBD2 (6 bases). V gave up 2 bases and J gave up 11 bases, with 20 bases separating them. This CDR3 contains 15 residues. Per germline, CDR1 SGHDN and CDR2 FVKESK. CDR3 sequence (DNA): TGTGCCAGCAGCCAAAATAGCGGATTCCCTGAGAGGCAGTATTTT. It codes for CASSQNSGFPERQYF.

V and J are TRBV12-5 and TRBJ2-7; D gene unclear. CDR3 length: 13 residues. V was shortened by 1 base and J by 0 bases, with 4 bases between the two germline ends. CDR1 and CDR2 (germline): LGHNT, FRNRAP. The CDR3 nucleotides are TGTGCTAGTGGTTTGGGACACTCCTACGAGCAGTACTTC. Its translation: CASGLGHSYEQYF. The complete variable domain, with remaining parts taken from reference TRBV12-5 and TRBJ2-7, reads DARVTQTPRHKVTEMGQEVTMRCQPILGHNTVFWYRQTMMQGLELLAYFRNRAPLDDSGMPKDRFSAEMPDATLATLKIQPSEPRDSAVYFCASGLGHSYEQYFGPGTRLTVT.